This T cell receptor beta chain was recorded in a study of blood T cell repertoires in COVID-19. V shed 2 bases and J shed 0 bases, with 8 bases lying between them. Germline V gene lookup returns CDR1 MGHRA and CDR2 YSYEKL. This CDR3 has 15 residues. Using immunoSEQ multiplex PCR, the repertoire was profiled, and TCRdb retains in-frame clones only, with some absent. The sample records about 140,000 clones, around 85% being singletons. Specimen: peripheral blood. The origin of this receptor is a man aged 50-59 years with acute or convalescent COVID-19. The chain combines TRBV4-1 with TRBJ2-1; D unresolved. The CDR3 nucleotides read TGCGCCAGCAGCCAACAGGCCAACTCCTACAATGAGCAGTTCTTC. It yields the protein CASSQQANSYNEQFF.